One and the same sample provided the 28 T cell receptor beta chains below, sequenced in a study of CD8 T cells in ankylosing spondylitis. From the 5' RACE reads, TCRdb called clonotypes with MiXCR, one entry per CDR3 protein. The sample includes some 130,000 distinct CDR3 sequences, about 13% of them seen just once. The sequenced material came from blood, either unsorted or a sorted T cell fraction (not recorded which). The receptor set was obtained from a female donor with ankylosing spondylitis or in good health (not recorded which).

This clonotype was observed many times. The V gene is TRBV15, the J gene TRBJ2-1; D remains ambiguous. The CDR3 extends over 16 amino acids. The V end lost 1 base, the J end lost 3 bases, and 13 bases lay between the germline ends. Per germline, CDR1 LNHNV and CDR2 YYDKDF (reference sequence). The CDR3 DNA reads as TGTGCCACCAGCAGAGTACGCAGTGTGGACTACAATGAGCAGTTCTTC. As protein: CATSRVRSVDYNEQFF.

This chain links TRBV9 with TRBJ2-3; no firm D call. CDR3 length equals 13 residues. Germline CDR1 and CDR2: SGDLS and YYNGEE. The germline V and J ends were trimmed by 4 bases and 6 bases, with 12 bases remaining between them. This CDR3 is CASSRQVGDTQYF. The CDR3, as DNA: TGTGCCAGCAGCCGTCAGGTAGGGGATACGCAGTATTTT. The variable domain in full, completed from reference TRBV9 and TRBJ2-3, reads DSGVTQTPKHLITATGQRVTLRCSPRSGDLSVYWYQQSLDQGLQFLIQYYNGEERAKGNILERFSAQQFPDLHSELNLSSLELGDSALYFCASSRQVGDTQYFGPGTRLTVL.

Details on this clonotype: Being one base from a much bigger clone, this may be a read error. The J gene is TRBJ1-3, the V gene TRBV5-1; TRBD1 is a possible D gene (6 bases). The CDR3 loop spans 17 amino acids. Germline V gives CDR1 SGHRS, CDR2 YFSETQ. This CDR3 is CTSSRMMTGDPGNTIYF. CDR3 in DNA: TGCACCAGCAGCCGTATGATGACAGGAGACCCTGGAAACACCATATATTTT.

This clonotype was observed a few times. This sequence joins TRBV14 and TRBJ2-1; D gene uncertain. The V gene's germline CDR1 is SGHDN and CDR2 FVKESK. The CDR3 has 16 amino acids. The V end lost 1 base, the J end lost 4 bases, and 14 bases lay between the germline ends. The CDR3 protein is CASSQVFGYGYNEQFF. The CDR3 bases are TGTGCCAGCAGCCAAGTGTTTGGCTACGGATACAATGAGCAGTTCTTC.

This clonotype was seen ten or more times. CDR3: CSAGQGAQPQHF. CDR3 nucleotides: TGCAGTGCTGGGCAGGGGGCTCAGCCCCAGCATTTT. The genes are TRBV20-1 and TRBJ1-5; 8 nucleotides agree with TRBD1. J gave up 6 bases and V 5 bases, and 3 bases lay outside the gene matches. This CDR3 spans 12 amino acids. Looked up from germline, CDR1 is DFQATT and CDR2 is SNEGSKA (reference sequence).

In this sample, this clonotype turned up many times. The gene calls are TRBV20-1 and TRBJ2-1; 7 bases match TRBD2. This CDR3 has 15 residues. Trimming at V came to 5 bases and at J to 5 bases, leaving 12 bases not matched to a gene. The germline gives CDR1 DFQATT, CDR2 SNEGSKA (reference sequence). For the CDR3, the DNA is TGCAGTGCTGAACCCGGCACTAGCGACGACAATGAGCAGTTCTTC. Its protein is CSAEPGTSDDNEQFF.

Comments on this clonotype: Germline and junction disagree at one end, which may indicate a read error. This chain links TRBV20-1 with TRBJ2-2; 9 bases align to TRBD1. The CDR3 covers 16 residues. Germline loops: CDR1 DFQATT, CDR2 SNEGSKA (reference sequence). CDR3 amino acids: CCARPLQGALSGELFF. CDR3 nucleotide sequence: TGCTGTGCTAGACCTTTACAGGGGGCCTTGTCCGGGGAGCTGTTTTTT.

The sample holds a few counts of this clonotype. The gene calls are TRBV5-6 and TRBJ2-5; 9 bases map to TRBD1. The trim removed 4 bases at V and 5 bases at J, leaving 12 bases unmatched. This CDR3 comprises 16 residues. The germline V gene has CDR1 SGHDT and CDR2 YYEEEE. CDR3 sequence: CASSGGTGIKTETQYF. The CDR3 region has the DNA TGTGCCAGCAGCGGGGGGACAGGGATAAAGACGGAGACCCAGTACTTC.

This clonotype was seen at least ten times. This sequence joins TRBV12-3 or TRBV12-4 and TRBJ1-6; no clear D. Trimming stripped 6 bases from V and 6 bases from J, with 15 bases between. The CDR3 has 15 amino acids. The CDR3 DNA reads TGTGCCAGCAGCCCGCGTCCCGTATCTAATTCACCCCTCCACTTT. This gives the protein CASSPRPVSNSPLHF.

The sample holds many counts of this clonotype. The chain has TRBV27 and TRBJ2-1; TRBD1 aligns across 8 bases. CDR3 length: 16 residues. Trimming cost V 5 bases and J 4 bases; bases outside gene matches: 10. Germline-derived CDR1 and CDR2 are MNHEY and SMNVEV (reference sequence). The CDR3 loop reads CASSPTRDRTYNEQFF. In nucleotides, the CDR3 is TGTGCCAGCAGTCCGACCCGGGACAGGACTTACAATGAGCAGTTCTTC.

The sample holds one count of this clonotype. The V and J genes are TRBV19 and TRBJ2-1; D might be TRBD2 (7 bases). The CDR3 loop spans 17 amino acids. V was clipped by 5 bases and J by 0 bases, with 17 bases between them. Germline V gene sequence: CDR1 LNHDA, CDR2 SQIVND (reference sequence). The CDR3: CASSSRRGAGSYNEQFF. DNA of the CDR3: TGTGCCAGTAGTTCGCGCCGGGGGGCCGGCTCCTACAATGAGCAGTTCTTC.

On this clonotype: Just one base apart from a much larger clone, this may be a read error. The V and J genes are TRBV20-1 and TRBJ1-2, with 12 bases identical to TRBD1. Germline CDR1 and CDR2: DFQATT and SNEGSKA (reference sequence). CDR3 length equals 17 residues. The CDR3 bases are TGCAGTGCCGCTACCGGGACAGGGGGCGCGGCTAACTGTGGCTACACCTTC. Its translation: CSAATGTGGAANCGYTF.

In DNA form, the CDR3 reads TGTGCCAGCAGCTTAGCGGGGGGGGCAAGCTATGGCTACACCTTC. Translating it yields CASSLAGGASYGYTF. The chain recombines TRBV7-2 with TRBJ1-2; TRBD1 is a possible D gene (6 bases). Germline V gives CDR1 SGHTA, CDR2 FQGNSA. V lost 0 bases and J lost 4, with 12 bases in between. The CDR3 loop spans 15 amino acids. Based on the CDR3 plus reference TRBV7-2 and TRBJ1-2, the full variable domain is GAGVSQSPSNKVTEKGKDVELRCDPISGHTALYWYRQSLGQGLEFLIYFQGNSAPDKSGLPSDRFSAERTGGSVSTLTIQRTQQEDSAVYLCASSLAGGASYGYTFGSGTRLTVV.

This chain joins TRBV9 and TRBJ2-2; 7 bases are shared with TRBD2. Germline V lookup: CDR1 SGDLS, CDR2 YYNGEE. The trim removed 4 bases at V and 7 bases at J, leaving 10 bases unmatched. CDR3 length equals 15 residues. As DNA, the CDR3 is TGTGCCAGCAGCCGGGGACTAAGACAAGTCGGGGAGCTGTTTTTT. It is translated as CASSRGLRQVGELFF.

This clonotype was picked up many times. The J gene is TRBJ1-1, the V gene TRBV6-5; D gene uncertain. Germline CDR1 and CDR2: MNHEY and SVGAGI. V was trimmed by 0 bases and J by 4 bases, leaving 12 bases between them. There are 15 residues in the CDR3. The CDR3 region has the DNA TGTGCCAGCAGTTACTCGCCAGGTCGAGGCACTGAAGCTTTCTTT. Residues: CASSYSPGRGTEAFF.

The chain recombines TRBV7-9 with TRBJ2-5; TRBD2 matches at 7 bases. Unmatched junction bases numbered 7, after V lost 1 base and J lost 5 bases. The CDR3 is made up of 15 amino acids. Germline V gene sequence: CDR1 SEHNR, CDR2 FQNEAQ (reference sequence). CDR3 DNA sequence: TGTGCCAGCAGCTTAGATACTAGCGCGCGTGAGACCCAGTACTTC. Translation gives CASSLDTSARETQYF.

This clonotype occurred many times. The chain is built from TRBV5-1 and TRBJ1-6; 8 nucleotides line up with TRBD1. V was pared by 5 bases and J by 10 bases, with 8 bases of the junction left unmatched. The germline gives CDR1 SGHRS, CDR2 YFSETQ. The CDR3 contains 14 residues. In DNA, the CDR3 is TGCGCCAGCAGAATAGACAGGGGAGGATCACCCCTCCACTTT. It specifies CASRIDRGGSPLHF.

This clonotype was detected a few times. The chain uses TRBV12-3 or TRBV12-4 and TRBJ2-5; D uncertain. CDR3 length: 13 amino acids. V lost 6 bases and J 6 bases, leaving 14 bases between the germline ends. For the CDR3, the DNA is TGTGCCAGCAGCAAGTCGGGTACGAAGACCCAGTACTTC. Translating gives CASSKSGTKTQYF.

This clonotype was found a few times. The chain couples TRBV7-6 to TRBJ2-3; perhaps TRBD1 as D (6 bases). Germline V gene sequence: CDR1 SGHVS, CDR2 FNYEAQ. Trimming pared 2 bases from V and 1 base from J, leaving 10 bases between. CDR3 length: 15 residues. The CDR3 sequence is CASSLWDTGTDTQYF. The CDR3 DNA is TGTGCCAGCAGCTTATGGGACACCGGCACAGATACGCAGTATTTT.

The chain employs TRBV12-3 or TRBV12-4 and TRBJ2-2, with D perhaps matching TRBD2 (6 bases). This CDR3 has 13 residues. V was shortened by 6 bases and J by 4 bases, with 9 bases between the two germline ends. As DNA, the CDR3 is TGTGCCAGCAGGAGCGGGCTCACCGGGGAGCTGTTTTTT. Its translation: CASRSGLTGELFF.

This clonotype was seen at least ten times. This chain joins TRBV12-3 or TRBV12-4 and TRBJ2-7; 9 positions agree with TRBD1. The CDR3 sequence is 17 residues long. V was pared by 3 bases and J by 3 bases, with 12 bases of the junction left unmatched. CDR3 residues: CASSFLPYRDRDYEQYF. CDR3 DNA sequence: TGTGCCAGCAGTTTTCTCCCATACCGGGACAGGGACTACGAGCAGTACTTC.

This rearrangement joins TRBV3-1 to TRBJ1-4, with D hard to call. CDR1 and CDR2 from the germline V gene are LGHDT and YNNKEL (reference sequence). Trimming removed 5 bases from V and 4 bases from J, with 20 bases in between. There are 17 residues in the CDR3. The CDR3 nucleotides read TGTGCCAGCAGCTACCGCTCCAGGTTCGCGGATAATGAAAAACTGTTTTTT. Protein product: CASSYRSRFADNEKLFF.

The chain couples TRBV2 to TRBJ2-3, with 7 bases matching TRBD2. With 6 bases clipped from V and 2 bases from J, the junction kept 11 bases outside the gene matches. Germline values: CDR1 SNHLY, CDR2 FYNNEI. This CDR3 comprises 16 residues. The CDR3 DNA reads TGTGCCAGCAGAGCACTGGGCGGGGGATACACAGATACGCAGTATTTT. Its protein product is CASRALGGGYTDTQYF.

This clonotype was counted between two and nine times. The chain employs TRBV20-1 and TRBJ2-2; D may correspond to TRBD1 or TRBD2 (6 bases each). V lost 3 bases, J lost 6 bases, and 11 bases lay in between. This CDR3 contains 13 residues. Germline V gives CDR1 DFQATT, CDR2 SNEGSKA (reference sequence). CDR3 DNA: TGCAGTGCTAGGAGGGGGGCGGCCGGGGAGCTGTTTTTT. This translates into CSARRGAAGELFF.

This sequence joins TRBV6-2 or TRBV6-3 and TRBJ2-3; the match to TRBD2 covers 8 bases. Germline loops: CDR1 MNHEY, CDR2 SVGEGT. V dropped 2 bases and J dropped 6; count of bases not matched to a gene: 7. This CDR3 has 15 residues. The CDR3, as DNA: TGTGCCAGCAGTTACGGCCCTTGGACTAGCGATACGCAGTATTTT. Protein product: CASSYGPWTSDTQYF.

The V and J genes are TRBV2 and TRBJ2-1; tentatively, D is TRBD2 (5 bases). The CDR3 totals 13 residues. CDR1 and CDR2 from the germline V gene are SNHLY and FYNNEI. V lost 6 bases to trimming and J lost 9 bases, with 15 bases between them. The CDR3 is CASRPTSPIEQFF. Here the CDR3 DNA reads TGTGCCAGCAGACCCACTAGTCCGATTGAGCAGTTCTTC.

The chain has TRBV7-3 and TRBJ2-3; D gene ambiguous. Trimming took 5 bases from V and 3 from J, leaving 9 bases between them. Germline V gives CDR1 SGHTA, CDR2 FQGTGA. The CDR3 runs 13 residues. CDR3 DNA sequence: TGTGCCAGCAGCCTCGACCATACAGATACGCAGTATTTT. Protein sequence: CASSLDHTDTQYF.

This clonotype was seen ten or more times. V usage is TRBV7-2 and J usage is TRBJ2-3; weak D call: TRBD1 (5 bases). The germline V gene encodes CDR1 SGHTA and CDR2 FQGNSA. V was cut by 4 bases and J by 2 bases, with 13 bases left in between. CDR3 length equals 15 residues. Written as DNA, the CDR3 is TGTGCCAGCAGCTGGGGCCCGGAGAACACAGATACGCAGTATTTT. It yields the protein CASSWGPENTDTQYF.